This is a list of T cell receptor beta chains from one sample in a study of CD8 T cells in ankylosing spondylitis. TCRdb independently ran MiXCR on the 5' RACE reads; one entry per CDR3 protein. The sample carries approximately 200,000 distinct CDR3 sequences, about 13% recorded once. Input material: blood, either unsorted or a sorted T cell fraction (not recorded which). These receptors all come from a male donor with ankylosing spondylitis or in good health (not recorded which). Both conserved end residues are part of each CDR3. D genes are given only for firm matches. Some rows mark clone size as missing; the rest say once, few, many or name a class of expanded clone.

D gene,V gene,clone size,J gene,CDR3 protein,CDR3 DNA
.,TRBV12-3/TRBV12-4,.,TRBJ2-7,CASRAGTDTYEQYF,TGTGCCAGCAGGGCCGGGACGGACACCTACGAGCAGTACTTC
TRBD1,TRBV7-9,many,TRBJ2-3,CASSHSTGRNF,TGTGCCAGCAGCCACTCGACAGGGAGAAATTTT
.,TRBV5-1,many,TRBJ2-1,CASSLGASSYNEQFF,TGCGCCAGCAGCTTGGGGGCAAGCTCCTACAATGAGCAGTTCTTC
TRBD2,TRBV14,few,TRBJ2-2,CASSQLAGGPNTGELFF,TGTGCCAGCAGCCAACTAGCGGGAGGGCCGAACACCGGGGAGCTGTTTTTT
.,TRBV20-1,few,TRBJ1-1,CSARLANTEAFF,TGCAGTGCTAGGCTGGCAAACACTGAAGCTTTCTTT
TRBD1,TRBV6-5,many,TRBJ2-7,CASSYGQGGYEQYF,TGTGCCAGCAGTTACGGACAGGGAGGCTACGAGCAGTACTTC
TRBD1,TRBV5-5,.,TRBJ2-3,CASSAGRQGAQDTQYF,TGTGCCAGCAGCGCCGGCCGACAGGGGGCGCAGGATACGCAGTATTTT
.,TRBV27,.,TRBJ1-4,CASSSGSEKLFF,TGTGCCAGCAGTTCAGGGAGTGAAAAACTGTTTTTT
.,TRBV20-1,few,TRBJ2-7,CSASGGLLYEQYF,TGCAGTGCTAGCGGGGGCCTTTTATACGAGCAGTACTTC
TRBD1,TRBV11-2,.,TRBJ1-1,CASRLGFTGENTEAFF,TGTGCCAGCAGGTTAGGGTTCACAGGGGAGAACACTGAAGCTTTCTTT
TRBD2,TRBV11-2,few,TRBJ2-5,CASSVGLAGIKETQYF,TGTGCCAGCAGCGTTGGGCTAGCGGGGATAAAAGAGACCCAGTACTTC
TRBD2,TRBV4-1,many,TRBJ2-7,CASSQDVIAGVLYEQYF,TGCGCCAGCAGCCAAGATGTGATAGCGGGGGTACTTTACGAGCAGTACTTC
TRBD2,TRBV15,few,TRBJ2-7,CATSRDRAGPYEQYF,TGTGCCACCAGCAGAGATCGAGCGGGGCCCTACGAGCAGTACTTC
.,TRBV27,.,TRBJ1-4,CASSLSAGLSNEKLFF,TGTGCCAGCAGTTTATCGGCAGGCCTATCCAATGAAAAACTGTTTTTT
.,TRBV7-9,.,TRBJ1-1,CASSLGEMGTEAFF,TGTGCCAGCAGCTTAGGGGAGATGGGTACTGAAGCTTTCTTT
.,TRBV24-1,many,TRBJ2-3,CATSDTAGHTQYF,TGTGCCACCAGTGACACCGCGGGACATACGCAGTATTTT
.,TRBV29-1,.,TRBJ2-1,CSVEDGRSFHEQFF,TGCAGCGTTGAAGATGGGCGGAGTTTCCATGAGCAGTTCTTC